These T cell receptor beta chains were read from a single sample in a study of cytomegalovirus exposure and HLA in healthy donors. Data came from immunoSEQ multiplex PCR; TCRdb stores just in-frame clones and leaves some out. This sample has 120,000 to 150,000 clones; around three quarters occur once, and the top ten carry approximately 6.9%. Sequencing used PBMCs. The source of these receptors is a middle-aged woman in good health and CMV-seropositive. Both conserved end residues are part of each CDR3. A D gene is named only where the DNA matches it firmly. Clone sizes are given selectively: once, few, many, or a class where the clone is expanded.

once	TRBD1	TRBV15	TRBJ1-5	CATSREPGTGGTNQPQHF	TGTGCCACCAGCAGAGAGCCTGGGACAGGGGGCACGAATCAGCCCCAGCATTTT
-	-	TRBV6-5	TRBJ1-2	CASSYSSTQNYGYTF	TGTGCCAGCAGTTACTCGAGTACACAGAACTATGGCTACACCTTC
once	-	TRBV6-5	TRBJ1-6	CASRADRTYNSPLHF	TGTGCCAGCAGAGCGGACAGAACCTATAATTCACCCCTCCACTTT
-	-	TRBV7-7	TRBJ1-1	CASSFSLNTEAFF	TGTGCCAGCAGCTTTAGTTTGAACACTGAAGCTTTCTTT
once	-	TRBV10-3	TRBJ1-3	CAISEVGGAGNTIYF	TGTGCCATCAGTGAAGTGGGAGGGGCTGGAAACACCATATATTTT
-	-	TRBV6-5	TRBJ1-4	CASRRALSNEKLFF	TGTGCCAGCAGGAGGGCCCTCAGTAATGAAAAACTGTTTTTT
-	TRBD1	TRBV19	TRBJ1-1	CASRPDRGRTEAFF	TGTGCCAGTAGACCCGACAGGGGCCGGACTGAAGCTTTCTTT
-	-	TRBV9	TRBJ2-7	CASSVGAGINEQYF	TGTGCCAGCAGCGTAGGTGCAGGGATCAACGAGCAGTACTTC
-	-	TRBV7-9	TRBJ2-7	CASSLATGTHYEQYF	TGTGCCAGCAGCTTAGCGACGGGAACCCACTACGAGCAGTACTTC
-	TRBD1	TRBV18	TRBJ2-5	CASSPPNRGETQYF	TGTGCCAGCTCACCACCGAACAGGGGGGAGACCCAGTACTTC
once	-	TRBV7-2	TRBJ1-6	CASTVQGPSPLHF	TGTGCCAGCACCGTACAGGGCCCCTCACCCCTCCACTTT
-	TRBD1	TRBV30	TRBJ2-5	CAWRPQGAKETQYF	TGTGCCTGGCGGCCACAGGGGGCAAAAGAGACCCAGTACTTC
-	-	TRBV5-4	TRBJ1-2	CASSRPSLSYTF	TGTGCCTCCTCCAGGCCCAGTCTTAGCTACACCTTC
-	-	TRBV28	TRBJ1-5	CASSFGVSQPQHF	TGTGCCAGCAGTTTCGGGGTTAGCCAGCCCCAGCATTTT
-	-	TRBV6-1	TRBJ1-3	CASRGTASGNTIYF	TGTGCCAGCAGGGGGACTGCCTCTGGAAACACCATATATTTT
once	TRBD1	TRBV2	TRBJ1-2	CASSDGQGTYGYTF	TGTGCCAGCAGTGATGGACAGGGGACCTATGGCTACACCTTC
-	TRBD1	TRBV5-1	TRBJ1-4	CASSSSGGQGRTNEKLFF	TGCGCCAGCAGCTCGTCAGGGGGACAGGGGAGAACTAATGAAAAACTGTTTTTT
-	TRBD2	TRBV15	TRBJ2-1	CATRGGGTSGFNEQFF	TGTGCCACCAGAGGGGGGGGGACTAGCGGTTTCAATGAGCAGTTCTTC
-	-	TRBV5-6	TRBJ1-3	CASSSGSEYGNTIYF	TGTGCCAGCAGTTCAGGCTCAGAGTATGGAAACACCATATATTTT
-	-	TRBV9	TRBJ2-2	CASRQGNTGELFF	TGTGCCAGCAGACAGGGGAACACCGGGGAGCTGTTTTTT
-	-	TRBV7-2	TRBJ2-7	CASSLLRGAEQYF	TGTGCCAGCAGCCTATTGCGGGGTGCGGAGCAGTACTTC
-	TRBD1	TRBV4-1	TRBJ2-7	CASSQVRAGTGIAYEQYF	TGCGCCAGCAGCCAAGTACGGGCGGGGACAGGTATAGCTTACGAGCAGTACTTC
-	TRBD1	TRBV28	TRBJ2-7	CASNQLDSGGSYEQYF	TGTGCCAGCAACCAACTAGACTCAGGGGGCTCGTACGAGCAGTACTTC
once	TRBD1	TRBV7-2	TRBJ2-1	CASSYRGWEQFF	TGTGCCAGCAGCTACAGGGGTTGGGAGCAGTTCTTC
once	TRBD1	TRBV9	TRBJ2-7	CASSVDVGTGGYEQYF	TGTGCCAGCAGCGTAGACGTCGGGACAGGGGGATACGAGCAGTACTTC
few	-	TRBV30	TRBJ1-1	CAWSEQGNTEAFF	TGTGCCTGGAGCGAACAGGGGAACACTGAAGCTTTCTTT
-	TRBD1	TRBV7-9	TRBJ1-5	CASSTGQRQNQPQHF	TGTGCCAGCAGCACGGGACAGCGCCAAAATCAGCCCCAGCATTTT
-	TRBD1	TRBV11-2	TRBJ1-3	CASSEGQLSGNTIYF	TGTGCCAGCAGCGAGGGACAGTTATCTGGAAACACCATATATTTT
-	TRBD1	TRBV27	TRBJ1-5	CASSGGTGGVGSQPQHF	TGTGCCAGCAGTGGGGGGACAGGGGGCGTTGGATCGCAGCCCCAGCATTTT
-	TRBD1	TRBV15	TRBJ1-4	CATSRDMDRGREKLFF	TGTGCCACCAGCAGAGATATGGACAGGGGGAGGGAAAAACTGTTTTTT
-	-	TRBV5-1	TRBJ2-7	CASRIGVTSYEQYF	TGCGCCAGCCGTATCGGGGTGACATCCTACGAGCAGTACTTC
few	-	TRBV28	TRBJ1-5	CASSPLSPSPQHF	TGTGCCAGCAGTCCCCTCTCTCCTAGTCCCCAGCATTTT
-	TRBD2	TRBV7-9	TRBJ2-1	CASSLPSGGALGEQFF	TGTGCCAGCAGCTTACCTAGCGGGGGGGCCCTAGGTGAGCAGTTCTTC
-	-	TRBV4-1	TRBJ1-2	CASSQVPGEYGYTF	TGCGCCAGCAGCCAAGTCCCAGGGGAATATGGCTACACCTTC
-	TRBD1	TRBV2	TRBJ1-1	CASSVTGIMNTEAFF	TGTGCCAGCAGTGTGACAGGGATCATGAACACTGAAGCTTTCTTT
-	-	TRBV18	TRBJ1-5	CASSPAHNSNQPQHF	TGTGCCAGCTCACCCGCACATAATAGCAATCAGCCCCAGCATTTT
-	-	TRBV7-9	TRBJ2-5	CASSLERTVQETQYF	TGTGCCAGCAGCTTAGAGAGGACAGTTCAAGAGACCCAGTACTTC
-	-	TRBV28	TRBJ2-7	CASSFSWLQGDGDEQYF	TGTGCCAGCAGTTTTTCGTGGCTACAGGGAGACGGGGACGAGCAGTACTTC
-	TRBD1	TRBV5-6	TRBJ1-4	CASSYLGGQGFEKLFF	TGTGCCAGCAGCTATCTAGGGGGACAGGGTTTTGAAAAACTGTTTTTT
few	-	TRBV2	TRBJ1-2	CASSEASRGSYGYTF	TGTGCCAGCAGTGAAGCGTCGCGGGGGAGCTATGGCTACACCTTC
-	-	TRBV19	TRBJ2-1	CASSDTGGQSYNEQFF	TGTGCCAGTAGTGATACCGGCGGACAGTCCTACAATGAGCAGTTCTTC
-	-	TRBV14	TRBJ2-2	CASSQYRRRRTGELFF	TGTGCCAGCAGCCAATATCGACGCCGGAGGACCGGGGAGCTGTTTTTT
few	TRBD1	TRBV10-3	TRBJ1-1	CATGDRGEAFF	TGTGCCACCGGGGACAGGGGTGAAGCTTTCTTT
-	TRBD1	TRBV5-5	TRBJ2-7	CASSQDRDHEQYF	TGTGCCAGCAGCCAGGACAGGGACCACGAGCAGTACTTC